This entry lists 31 T cell receptor beta chains sequenced from one sample in a study of CD8+ T cells in alopecia areata. Extracted from the samples, RNA was reverse transcribed into cDNA to serve as the sequencing template. Data came from immunoSEQ multiplex PCR; TCRdb stores just in-frame clones and leaves some out. The top ten clones hold roughly 3.2% of a sample with more than 90,000 clones, about two fifths of them seen once. Material: CD4+ T cells sorted from blood. The receptors were gathered from a human donor with alopecia areata.

This chain joins TRBV29-1 and TRBJ1-4, with a tentative D call TRBD1 (5 bases). CDR3 size: 13 residues. Trimming pared 6 bases from V and 2 bases from J, leaving 10 bases between. The V gene's germline CDR1 is SQVTM and CDR2 ANQGSEA. Written as DNA, the CDR3 is TGCAGCGTGCTTCACAGGACTAATGAAAAACTGTTTTTT. As protein: CSVLHRTNEKLFF.

V gene TRBV30 combines with J gene TRBJ2-1; possibly TRBD1 or TRBD2 for D (5 bases each). Trimming shortened V by 8 bases and J by 15 bases, and 20 bases separated the two germline ends. Germline-derived CDR1 and CDR2 are GTSNPN and SVGIG (reference sequence). The CDR3 has 11 residues. The CDR3 here is CAGTFFSLLFF. The CDR3 DNA reads TGTGCCGGGACCTTTTTTTCTTTGTTGTTCTTC. Full variable domain (remainder filled in from reference TRBV30 and TRBJ2-1): SQTIHQWPATLVQPVGSPLSLECTVEGTSNPNLYWYRQAAGRGLQLLFYSVGIGQISSEVPQNLSASRPQDRQFILSSKKLLLSDSGFYLCAGTFFSLLFFGPGTRLTVL.

This clone was seen a handful of times. V usage is TRBV10-3 and J usage is TRBJ1-1, with 10 bases that match TRBD1. The CDR3 runs 16 residues. Trimming at V came to 3 bases and at J to 3 bases, leaving 7 bases not matched to a gene. CDR1 is ENHRY and CDR2 is SYGVKD in the germline V gene. The chain's CDR3 is CAISEPSGTGDTEAFF. The CDR3 DNA reads as TGTGCCATCAGTGAACCCTCCGGGACAGGGGACACTGAAGCTTTCTTT.

The V call is TRBV25-1, the J call TRBJ2-3; possibly TRBD1 for D (6 bases). The CDR3 length is 13 residues. Looked up from germline, CDR1 is MGHDK and CDR2 is SYGVNS. The V end lost 8 bases, the J end lost 4 bases, and 13 bases lay between the germline ends. The CDR3, as DNA: TGTGCCAGCGGATCTACAGGGTCAGATACGCAGTATTTT. It yields the protein CASGSTGSDTQYF.

The rearrangement uses TRBV7-2 and TRBJ2-7, with D uncertain. Germline assignment: CDR1 SGHTA and CDR2 FQGNSA. This CDR3 spans 13 amino acids. Trimming cost V 3 bases and J 3 bases, with 9 bases left between them. Here the CDR3 DNA reads TGTGCCAGCAGCTTCAGCTTCGACTACGAGCAGTACTTC. It yields the protein CASSFSFDYEQYF.

This chain connects TRBV28 to TRBJ1-1; 11 bases match TRBD1. Trimming cost V 4 bases and J 5 bases; bases outside gene matches: 6. This CDR3 comprises 15 residues. Germline V gives CDR1 MDHEN, CDR2 SYDVKM. CDR3: CASSYTGTGGTEAFF. The CDR3 nucleotides are TGTGCCAGCAGTTATACCGGGACAGGGGGAACTGAAGCTTTCTTT.

The table lists this clone with a few counts. This chain joins TRBV29-1 and TRBJ2-3; D is unclear. CDR1 and CDR2 from the germline V gene are SQVTM and ANQGSEA. The CDR3 has 15 amino acids. V lost 6 bases, J lost 0 bases, and 16 bases lay in between. The CDR3 nucleotides read TGCAGCGTCACTGGACCTACCTGGAGCACAGATACGCAGTATTTT. Its protein product is CSVTGPTWSTDTQYF.

The chain joins TRBV19 to TRBJ2-1, with 7 positions matching TRBD1. Germline-derived CDR1 and CDR2 are LNHDA and SQIVND (reference sequence). V gave up 2 bases and J gave up 9 bases; unmatched junction bases: 4. CDR3 length equals 13 residues. The chain's CDR3 is CASSIFDRAEQFF. The CDR3, as DNA: TGTGCCAGTAGTATATTCGACAGGGCTGAGCAGTTCTTC.

The chain employs TRBV6-5 and TRBJ2-5; 10 bases are a match to TRBD1. The CDR3 consists of 14 residues. CDR1 is MNHEY and CDR2 is SVGAGI in the germline V gene. The trim removed 7 bases at V and 4 bases at J, leaving 6 bases unmatched. CDR3 coding DNA: TGTGCCAGCACGCTCGGGGACAGGGGAGAGACCCAGTACTTC. It yields the protein CASTLGDRGETQYF.

V and J are TRBV29-1 and TRBJ2-7, with D perhaps matching TRBD2 (5 bases). The V gene's germline CDR1 is SQVTM and CDR2 ANQGSEA. This CDR3 comprises 12 residues. The V and J ends lost 7 bases and 0 bases respectively, with 10 bases between them. CDR3 sequence reads: CSAQRSSYEQYF. CDR3 sequence (DNA): TGCAGCGCCCAGCGGTCCTCCTACGAGCAGTACTTC.

CDR3: CASSLARASNYGYTF. The DNA for the CDR3 is TGTGCCAGCAGCTTAGCGCGCGCATCTAACTATGGCTACACCTTC. The V call is TRBV7-2, the J call TRBJ1-2, with D hard to call. The germline V gene has CDR1 SGHTA and CDR2 FQGNSA. V lost 0 bases, J lost 0 bases, and 8 bases lay in between. The CDR3 spans 15 residues. The whole variable domain, filled in from reference TRBV7-2 and TRBJ1-2, reads GAGVSQSPSNKVTEKGKDVELRCDPISGHTALYWYRQSLGQGLEFLIYFQGNSAPDKSGLPSDRFSAERTGGSVSTLTIQRTQQEDSAVYLCASSLARASNYGYTFGSGTRLTVV.

The chain joins TRBV9 to TRBJ2-1; D possibly corresponds to TRBD2 (5 bases). This CDR3 region has 13 residues. V gave up 0 bases and J gave up 9 bases, with 10 bases separating them. CDR1 and CDR2 from the germline V gene are SGDLS and YYNGEE. The CDR3 sequence is CASSVEVLGEQFF. For the CDR3, the DNA is TGTGCCAGCAGCGTAGAAGTACTAGGTGAGCAGTTCTTC.

This clone was found a few times. This chain links TRBV29-1 with TRBJ2-5; TRBD2 aligns across 14 bases. The CDR3 loop spans 16 amino acids. With 7 bases clipped from V and 2 bases from J, the junction kept 9 bases outside the gene matches. The germline V gene has CDR1 SQVTM and CDR2 ANQGSEA. CDR3 nucleotides: TGCAGCGCCCCACCGACTAGCGGGGGGGATCAAGAGACCCAGTACTTC. Translating gives CSAPPTSGGDQETQYF.

V and J are TRBV9 and TRBJ2-2; TRBD1 is a possible D gene (5 bases). The CDR3 contains 15 residues. V gave up 0 bases and J gave up 8 bases, with 14 bases separating them. Germline CDR1 SGDLS, CDR2 YYNGEE. The CDR3 DNA sequence: TGTGCCAGCAGCGTAGCTTGGGGCCACGGAGGGGAGCTGTTTTTT. Translating gives CASSVAWGHGGELFF.

The chain is built from TRBV6-5 and TRBJ2-2; D possibly corresponds to TRBD1 (5 bases). The CDR3 runs 14 residues. V was clipped by 6 bases and J by 3 bases, with 11 bases between them. Germline V gene sequence: CDR1 MNHEY, CDR2 SVGAGI. Written as DNA, the CDR3 is TGTGCCAGCAGAACGCAGGGTTACACCGGGGAGCTGTTTTTT. It codes for CASRTQGYTGELFF.

The count of this clone is one. This chain joins TRBV7-2 and TRBJ2-5; D ambiguous. This CDR3 comprises 13 residues. V shed 2 bases and J shed 4 bases, with 8 bases lying between them. CDR1 is SGHTA and CDR2 is FQGNSA in the germline V gene. The CDR3: CASSLLEGETQYF. The DNA of the CDR3 is TGTGCCAGCAGCTTACTCGAAGGAGAGACCCAGTACTTC.

This clone has only a few counts. CDR3 nucleotide sequence: TGCAGCGGCCACAGGGGTTCCGATACGCAGTATTTT. It codes for CSGHRGSDTQYF. The chain has TRBV29-1 and TRBJ2-3; 7 bases are a match to TRBD1. Germline V lookup: CDR1 SQVTM, CDR2 ANQGSEA. The CDR3 runs 12 residues. Losses at the gene ends were 7 bases for V and 6 bases for J; bases not matched to a gene: 7.

CDR3 bases: TGCAGCGTTGAAGACGGGGCCGGCAATCAGCCCCAGCATTTT. It codes for CSVEDGAGNQPQHF. The genes are TRBV29-1 and TRBJ1-5; D is possibly TRBD1 (5 bases). There are 14 residues in the CDR3. Germline V lookup: CDR1 SQVTM, CDR2 ANQGSEA. V gave up 0 bases and J gave up 2 bases, with 8 bases separating them.

The chain combines TRBV29-1 with TRBJ2-7; 12 bases align to TRBD2. With V trimmed by 4 bases and J by 0 bases, 1 base remained unmatched. In germline, CDR1 is SQVTM, CDR2 ANQGSEA. The CDR3 sequence is 14 residues long. CDR3 nucleotides: TGCAGCGTTGGGACTAGCGGGGACTCCTACGAGCAGTACTTC. Its translation is CSVGTSGDSYEQYF.

This clone was counted a few times. V usage is TRBV28 and J usage is TRBJ2-4, with D perhaps matching TRBD2 (5 bases). Germline V gene data show CDR1 as MDHEN and CDR2 as SYDVKM. V lost 6 bases and J 1 base, leaving 13 bases between the germline ends. The CDR3 sequence is 15 residues long. The CDR3 DNA sequence: TGTGCCAGCAGCCCCCAGCGGAGGGCCAAAAACATTCAGTACTTC. As protein: CASSPQRRAKNIQYF.

This chain uses TRBV23-1 with TRBJ2-5; the D is unclear. TRBV23-1 is recorded as an ORF, its role being uncertain. CDR3 length: 11 residues. V gave up 6 bases and J gave up 3 bases, with 5 bases separating them. CDR3 residues: CASRDEETQYF. CDR3 nucleotide sequence: TGCGCCAGCAGGGACGAAGAGACCCAGTACTTC.

In its sample, this clone was seen a few times. The rearrangement uses TRBV4-3 and TRBJ2-5; D is unresolved. This CDR3 is built from 13 residues. CDR1 is LGHNA and CDR2 is YSLEER in the germline V gene. The V gene lost 2 bases and the J gene lost 5 bases, with 9 bases spanning the gap. CDR3 loop: CASSQLIRETQYF. The CDR3 nucleotides are TGCGCCAGCAGCCAATTGATTCGCGAGACCCAGTACTTC.

The genes are TRBV19 and TRBJ2-3; possible D gene TRBD2, 5 bases. Germline loops: CDR1 LNHDA, CDR2 SQIVND (reference sequence). The CDR3 covers 12 residues. V gave up 5 bases and J gave up 11 bases, with 14 bases separating them. The CDR3 sequence is CASSPAIGMQYF. CDR3 bases: TGTGCCAGTAGTCCTGCCATCGGGATGCAGTATTTT.

The J gene is TRBJ2-2, the V gene TRBV30; D call uncertain. This CDR3 comprises 13 residues. Germline loops: CDR1 GTSNPN, CDR2 SVGIG (reference sequence). The ends were cut back, 3 bases at V and 1 base at J, with 6 bases in the middle. The CDR3 is CAWRSGNTGELFF. DNA for the CDR3: TGTGCCTGGAGGTCGGGGAACACCGGGGAGCTGTTTTTT. The variable domain in full, completed from reference TRBV30 and TRBJ2-2, reads SQTIHQWPATLVQPVGSPLSLECTVEGTSNPNLYWYRQAAGRGLQLLFYSVGIGQISSEVPQNLSASRPQDRQFILSSKKLLLSDSGFYLCAWRSGNTGELFFGEGSRLTVL.

The chain is built from TRBV29-1 and TRBJ2-2; 10 bases map to TRBD2. V was pared by 5 bases and J by 4 bases, with 10 bases of the junction left unmatched. CDR3 length: 16 amino acids. CDR1 is SQVTM, CDR2 ANQGSEA, per germline. CDR3 protein: CSVLRTSGRFTGELFF. CDR3 sequence (DNA): TGCAGCGTTTTACGGACTAGCGGAAGGTTCACCGGGGAGCTGTTTTTT.

This rearrangement joins TRBV27 to TRBJ2-4; 7 nucleotides line up with TRBD2. The CDR3 has 16 residues. Germline CDR1 MNHEY, CDR2 SMNVEV (reference sequence). V lost 6 bases to trimming and J lost 0 bases; unmatched junction nucleotides: 8. The CDR3 bases are TGTGCCAGCAGACGCCTAGCGGCTGTAGCCAAAAACATTCAGTACTTC. Its translation is CASRRLAAVAKNIQYF.

The chain joins TRBV29-1 to TRBJ2-3; TRBD2 is a possible D gene (7 bases). Trimming left V 6 bases short and J 2 bases short, with 15 bases between. Germline CDR1 SQVTM, CDR2 ANQGSEA. The CDR3 spans 14 residues. The CDR3 sequence: CSVGGAGLTDTQYF. In DNA form, the CDR3 reads TGCAGCGTGGGGGGGGCGGGTCTCACAGATACGCAGTATTTT.

This clone was seen a few times. This sequence joins TRBV29-1 and TRBJ2-7; D unresolved. The germline V gene encodes CDR1 SQVTM and CDR2 ANQGSEA. Deletions cut 3 bases from V and 6 bases from J, with 15 bases between. This CDR3 contains 13 residues. The CDR3 DNA reads as TGCAGCGTTGAGATAGTAAAGTCCGGCGAGCAGTACTTC. This gives the protein CSVEIVKSGEQYF.

The rearrangement links TRBV30 to TRBJ2-7; a possible D gene is TRBD2 (5 bases). Germline V gene lookup returns CDR1 GTSNPN and CDR2 SVGIG (reference sequence). The V end was cut by 3 bases, the J end by 2 bases, with 8 bases between. This CDR3 is built from 12 residues. CDR3 nucleotide sequence: TGTGCCTGGAGCATGGGAGCCTACGAGCAGTACTTC. Protein: CAWSMGAYEQYF.

The chain joins TRBV7-3 to TRBJ2-4; TRBD1 agrees at 8 bases. Per the germline V gene, CDR1 is SGHTA and CDR2 is FQGTGA. There are 16 residues in the CDR3. With 5 bases clipped from V and 6 bases from J, the junction kept 12 bases outside the gene matches. The CDR3 is CASSPTGVERGNIQYF. The CDR3 nucleotides are TGTGCCAGCAGCCCGACAGGGGTAGAACGGGGAAACATTCAGTACTTC.

This sequence joins TRBV9 and TRBJ1-1; D perhaps matches TRBD1 (5 bases). This CDR3 spans 13 amino acids. Trimming left V 4 bases short and J 7 bases short, with 14 bases between. Germline assignment: CDR1 SGDLS and CDR2 YYNGEE. The CDR3 reads CASSPHYDSEAFF. In DNA form, the CDR3 reads TGTGCCAGCAGCCCCCACTACGACAGTGAAGCTTTCTTT.